This T cell receptor (beta chain) was identified in a study of response to subunit inactivated influenza vaccine. Points from the study as a whole: It was the authors' suggestion that each seasonal influenza vaccination recruits few new T cells.

TCRdb independently ran MiXCR on the RT-PCR reads; one entry per CDR3 protein. The sample yields roughly 670,000 distinct CDR3 sequences, 12% to 15% seen once. This clonotype was found many times. Its target is unknown. The sequence was collected from a man aged 50 to 60 who received an inactivated influenza vaccine. This sample comprised PBMCs from blood, obtained 14 to 15 days before vaccination.

The CDR3 loop is CASSETGTGGTEAFF. As DNA, the CDR3 is TGCGCCAGCAGCGAAACCGGGACAGGCGGCACTGAAGCTTTCTTT. This chain uses TRBV5-1 with TRBJ1-1; 8 positions agree with TRBD1. Trimming removed 4 bases from V and 4 bases from J; junction bases left unmatched: 9. CDR1 SGHRS and CDR2 YFSETQ come from the germline V gene. This CDR3 has 15 amino acids.